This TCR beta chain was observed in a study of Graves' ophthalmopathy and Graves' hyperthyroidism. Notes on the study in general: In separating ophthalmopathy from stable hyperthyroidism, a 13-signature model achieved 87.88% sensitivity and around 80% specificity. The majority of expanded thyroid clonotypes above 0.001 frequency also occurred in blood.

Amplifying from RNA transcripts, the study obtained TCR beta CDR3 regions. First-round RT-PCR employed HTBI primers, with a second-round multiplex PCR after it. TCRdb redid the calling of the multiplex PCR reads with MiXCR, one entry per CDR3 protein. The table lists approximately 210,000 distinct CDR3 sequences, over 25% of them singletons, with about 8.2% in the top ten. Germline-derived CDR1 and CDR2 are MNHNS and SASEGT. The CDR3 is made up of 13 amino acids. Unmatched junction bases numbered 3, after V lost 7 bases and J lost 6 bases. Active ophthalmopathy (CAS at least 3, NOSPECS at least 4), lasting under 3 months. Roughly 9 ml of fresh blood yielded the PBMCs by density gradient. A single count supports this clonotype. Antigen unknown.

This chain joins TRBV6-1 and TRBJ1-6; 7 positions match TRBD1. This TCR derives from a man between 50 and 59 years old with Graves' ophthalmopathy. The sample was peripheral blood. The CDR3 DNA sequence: TGTGCCAGCAAGAGGGACAGTAATTCACCCCTCCACTTT. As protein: CASKRDSNSPLHF.